These 24 T cell receptor beta chains came from one sample sequenced in a study of control samples from healthy donors and cancer patients. Some clones are missing from TCRdb's copy, which holds only in-frame ones; the method was immunoSEQ multiplex PCR. The sample has about 140,000 clones; around 94% are singletons. The specimen sequenced was blood. These receptors came from a man between 35 and 55 years old in good health.

The chain employs TRBV27 and TRBJ1-5, with D uncertain. CDR3 length: 15 amino acids. Germline-derived CDR1 and CDR2 are MNHEY and SMNVEV (reference sequence). With 4 bases removed from V and 2 bases from J, the gap between germline ends came to 12 bases. DNA of the CDR3: TGTGCCAGCAGTTCGGGCAGCTTTGGCAATCAGCCCCAGCATTTT. It is translated as CASSSGSFGNQPQHF.

V usage is TRBV19 and J usage is TRBJ2-3; 7 bases align to TRBD1. The V gene's germline CDR1 is LNHDA and CDR2 SQIVND (reference sequence). V gave up 6 bases and J gave up 2 bases; unmatched junction bases: 11. This CDR3 region has 16 residues. In nucleotides, the CDR3 is TGTGCCAGTAGCCTTGGAGTTACAGGGGCCACAGATACGCAGTATTTT. It translates to CASSLGVTGATDTQYF.

The rearrangement joins TRBV20-1 to TRBJ2-4, with D tentatively TRBD2 (6 bases). CDR1 is DFQATT and CDR2 is SNEGSKA in the germline V gene (reference sequence). V was trimmed by 3 bases and J by 6 bases, leaving 15 bases between them. The CDR3 runs to 14 residues. Here the CDR3 reads CSASRESVGNIQYF. CDR3 DNA sequence: TGCAGTGCTAGTCGGGAGTCTGTCGGAAACATTCAGTACTTC.

The chain couples TRBV7-2 to TRBJ1-3; no definite D call. The CDR3 has 14 amino acids. Germline lookup yields CDR1 SGHTA and CDR2 FQGNSA. The V end was cut by 3 bases, the J end by 0 bases, with 6 bases between. The CDR3 region has the DNA TGTGCCAGCAGCTTGGCCAACTCTGGAAACACCATATATTTT. The encoded protein is CASSLANSGNTIYF.

V usage is TRBV10-3 and J usage is TRBJ2-7; a weak D match, TRBD1 (6 bases). The CDR3 sequence is 13 residues long. V was clipped by 7 bases and J by 5 bases, with 15 bases between them. The germline V gene encodes CDR1 ENHRY and CDR2 SYGVKD. The CDR3 DNA is TGTGCCATCAAGTCGGTGGGGGCCGACGAGCAGTACTTC. Translated: CAIKSVGADEQYF.

The rearrangement uses TRBV9 and TRBJ1-1; no reliable D call. V dropped 0 bases and J dropped 0 bases, with 12 bases sitting between them. Germline V lookup: CDR1 SGDLS, CDR2 YYNGEE. This CDR3 comprises 16 residues. The CDR3 protein is CASSVGAGLMNTEAFF. The CDR3 DNA reads as TGTGCCAGCAGCGTAGGGGCAGGTCTCATGAACACTGAAGCTTTCTTT.

Here the CDR3 DNA reads TGTGCCAGCAGCCCCCGGTGTGGAAGTTCCAATCAGCCCCAGCATTTT. It codes for CASSPRCGSSNQPQHF. This chain uses TRBV7-3 with TRBJ1-5; no clear D gene. Trimming stripped 5 bases from V and 3 bases from J, with 17 bases between. The V gene's germline CDR1 is SGHTA and CDR2 FQGTGA. The CDR3 spans 16 residues.

The gene calls are TRBV28 and TRBJ1-3; the D is unclear. V lost 7 bases to trimming and J lost 0 bases, with 4 bases between them. Germline V gene lookup returns CDR1 MDHEN and CDR2 SYDVKM. CDR3 length: 12 residues. CDR3 sequence: CASTDSGNTIYF. CDR3 in DNA: TGTGCCAGCACCGACTCTGGAAACACCATATATTTT.

This clone was detected once. CDR3 loop: CARVVGFMNTEAFF. For the CDR3, the DNA is TGTGCCAGAGTTGTGGGGTTTATGAACACTGAAGCTTTCTTT. This chain connects TRBV2 to TRBJ1-1; D not certain. V dropped 9 bases and J dropped 0 bases, with 14 bases sitting between them. The CDR3 runs 14 residues. CDR1 and CDR2 (germline): SNHLY, FYNNEI.

The V call is TRBV14, the J call TRBJ2-7; D might be TRBD1 (7 bases). The CDR3 totals 13 residues. Trimming took off 6 bases at V and 9 bases at J, with 18 bases between the two ends. Germline loops: CDR1 SGHDN, CDR2 FVKESK. This CDR3 is CASRGQPTGGQYF. DNA for the CDR3: TGTGCCAGCAGGGGACAGCCGACCGGGGGGCAGTACTTC.

The CDR3: CASKPGDYNEQFF. The DNA for the CDR3 is TGTGCCAGCAAACCGGGAGACTACAATGAGCAGTTCTTC. The J gene is TRBJ2-1, the V gene TRBV3-1 (or the pseudogene TRBV3-2); D perhaps matches TRBD2 (6 bases). Germline CDR1 is LGHDT and CDR2 is YNNKEL (reference sequence). This CDR3 has 13 amino acids. Trimming took 7 bases from V and 3 from J, leaving 10 bases between them.

This rearrangement joins TRBV6-5 to TRBJ1-2, with D perhaps matching TRBD1 (5 bases). The length of the CDR3 is 12 residues. Trimming pared 3 bases from V and 8 bases from J, leaving 10 bases between. Germline-derived CDR1 and CDR2 are MNHEY and SVGAGI. The CDR3: CASSYAGVGYTF. Here the CDR3 DNA reads TGTGCCAGCAGTTATGCGGGGGTCGGCTACACCTTC.

This clone was picked up a small number of times. The chain has TRBV4-3 and TRBJ2-6; D is uncertain. Germline-derived CDR1 and CDR2 are LGHNA and YSLEER. The CDR3 consists of 16 residues. Deletions cut 4 bases from V and 1 base from J, with 11 bases between. Written as DNA, the CDR3 is TGCGCCAGCAGCCGTGATCTAGGATCTGGGGCCAACGTCCTGACTTTC. This encodes CASSRDLGSGANVLTF.

CDR3 in DNA: TGTGCCAGCAGACTCACAGGATTCAACACTGAAGCTTTCTTT. Amino acids: CASRLTGFNTEAFF. The rearrangement uses TRBV6-5 and TRBJ1-1; tentatively, D is TRBD1 (5 bases). The CDR3 spans 14 residues. CDR1 MNHEY and CDR2 SVGAGI come from the germline V gene. Trimming left V 6 bases short and J 2 bases short, with 13 bases between.

V and J are TRBV5-1 and TRBJ2-1, with 10 bases identical to TRBD2. J gave up 4 bases and V 4 bases, and 5 bases lay outside the gene matches. The CDR3 has 15 residues. The germline V gene encodes CDR1 SGHRS and CDR2 YFSETQ. CDR3 nucleotide sequence: TGCGCCAGCAGCCCGGCTAGCGGGGGATACAATGAGCAGTTCTTC. It codes for CASSPASGGYNEQFF.

The chain carries TRBV12-5 and TRBJ1-2; 10 bases align to TRBD1. This CDR3 has 16 amino acids. V trimming: 6 bases; J trimming: 3 bases; junction bases outside the gene matches: 10. CDR1 and CDR2 (germline): LGHNT, FRNRAP. The CDR3 is CASGTGQGRVDYGYTF. For the CDR3, the DNA is TGTGCTAGTGGAACGGGACAGGGGAGAGTTGACTATGGCTACACCTTC.

The V call is TRBV20-1, the J call TRBJ1-2; D unclear. V gave up 5 bases and J gave up 6 bases, with 7 bases separating them. CDR3 length: 10 residues. Germline-derived CDR1 and CDR2 are DFQATT and SNEGSKA (reference sequence). CDR3 region: CSAPQNGYTF. In DNA form, the CDR3 reads TGCAGTGCTCCGCAGAATGGCTACACCTTC.

This clone was recorded only once. The chain employs TRBV14 and TRBJ2-1; D gene uncertain. The CDR3 is 16 amino acids. Germline V gene data show CDR1 as SGHDN and CDR2 as FVKESK. The germline V and J ends were trimmed by 1 base and 8 bases, with 18 bases remaining between them. This chain's CDR3 is CASSQVLSFPGDEQFF. The CDR3 nucleotides read TGTGCCAGCAGCCAAGTATTAAGCTTCCCTGGGGATGAGCAGTTCTTC. Complete variable domain (other parts from reference TRBV14 and TRBJ2-1): EAGVTQFPSHSVIEKGQTVTLRCDPISGHDNLYWYRRVMGKEIKFLLHFVKESKQDESGMPNNRFLAERTGGTYSTLKVQPAELEDSGVYFCASSQVLSFPGDEQFFGPGTRLTVL.

The chain links TRBV10-2 to TRBJ2-2; 9 nucleotides match TRBD2. CDR3 length: 15 amino acids. The V segment lost 6 bases and the J segment 7 bases; nucleotides outside the gene matches: 9. Per the germline V gene, CDR1 is WSHSY and CDR2 is SAAADI. The CDR3, as DNA: TGCGCCAGCAGCCCCAGCGGGAGGAATAGCGGGGAGCTGTTTTTT. It specifies CASSPSGRNSGELFF.

The chain joins TRBV5-1 to TRBJ1-1; D gene ambiguous. The ends were cut back, 4 bases at V and 4 bases at J, with 17 bases in the middle. This CDR3 comprises 15 residues. Germline V lookup: CDR1 SGHRS, CDR2 YFSETQ. CDR3 sequence reads: CASSPGLFGSTEAFF. The CDR3 nucleotides read TGCGCCAGCAGCCCCGGACTCTTTGGAAGCACTGAAGCTTTCTTT. Using reference TRBV5-1 and TRBJ1-1 for the parts outside the CDR3, the full variable domain is KAGVTQTPRYLIKTRGQQVTLSCSPISGHRSVSWYQQTPGQGLQFLFEYFSETQRNKGNFPGRFSGRQFSNSRSEMNVSTLELGDSALYLCASSPGLFGSTEAFFGQGTRLTVV.

In nucleotides, the CDR3 is TGTGCCAGCAGTTCCGGACAGCCCCGCCTGGGTCGAGGCTACACCTTC. Translating it yields CASSSGQPRLGRGYTF. The chain combines TRBV6-5 with TRBJ1-2; D is possibly TRBD1 (6 bases). V lost 4 bases and J 8 bases, leaving 23 bases between the germline ends. The CDR3 has 16 residues. Germline-derived CDR1 and CDR2 are MNHEY and SVGAGI.

This clone was observed a single time. The V gene is TRBV7-2, the J gene TRBJ1-2, with TRBD1 identical over 9 bases. With V trimmed by 1 base and J by 4 bases, 1 base remained unmatched. Germline loops: CDR1 SGHTA, CDR2 FQGNSA. The CDR3 is 14 residues long. In DNA, the CDR3 is TGTGCCAGCAGCTTAGACAGGGGGCCCTATGGCTACACCTTC. Residues: CASSLDRGPYGYTF.

The CDR3 loop reads CASSKRGPYNEQFF. CDR3 nucleotides: TGTGCCAGCAGTAAGCGGGGACCCTACAATGAGCAGTTCTTC. This chain connects TRBV7-2 to TRBJ2-1, with 7 bases identical to TRBD2. The V and J ends lost 6 bases and 2 bases, in that order; junction bases with no gene match: 4. Germline CDR1 reads SGHTA; CDR2 reads FQGNSA. This CDR3 comprises 14 residues.

This clone was observed a few times. V usage is TRBV19 and J usage is TRBJ2-3, with D hard to call. The ends were cut back, 6 bases at V and 4 bases at J, with 11 bases in the middle. CDR3 length equals 13 residues. CDR1 LNHDA and CDR2 SQIVND come from the germline V gene (reference sequence). The CDR3 region is CASSASNSDTQYF. In DNA form, the CDR3 reads TGTGCCAGTAGCGCGTCAAATTCAGATACGCAGTATTTT. Variable domain in full (rest from reference TRBV19 and TRBJ2-3): DGGITQSPKYLFRKEGQNVTLSCEQNLNHDAMYWYRQDPGQGLRLIYYSQIVNDFQKGDIAEGYSVSREKKESFPLTVTSAQKNPTAFYLCASSASNSDTQYFGPGTRLTVL.